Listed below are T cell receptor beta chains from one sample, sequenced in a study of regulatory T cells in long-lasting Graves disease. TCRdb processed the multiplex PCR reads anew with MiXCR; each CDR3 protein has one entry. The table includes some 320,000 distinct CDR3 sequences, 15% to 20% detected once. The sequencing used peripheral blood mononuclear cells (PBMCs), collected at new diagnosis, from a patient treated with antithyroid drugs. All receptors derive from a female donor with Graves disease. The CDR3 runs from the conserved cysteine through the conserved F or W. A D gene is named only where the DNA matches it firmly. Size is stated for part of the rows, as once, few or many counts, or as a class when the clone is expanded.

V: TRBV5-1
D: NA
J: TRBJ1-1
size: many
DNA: TGCGCCAGCAGCCTGGAGGATCTAGGGGGTCAGGATGAAGCTTTCTTT
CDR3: CASSLEDLGGQDEAFF

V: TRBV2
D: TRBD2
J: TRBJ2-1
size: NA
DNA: TGTGCCAGCAGTGAAGCGGACGGACTAGCGCTTTACAATGAGCAGTTCTTC
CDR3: CASSEADGLALYNEQFF

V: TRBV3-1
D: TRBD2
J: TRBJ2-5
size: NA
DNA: TGTGCCAGCAGCCAAGACGGCGGGAGGACGGATGAGACCCAGTACTTC
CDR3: CASSQDGGRTDETQYF

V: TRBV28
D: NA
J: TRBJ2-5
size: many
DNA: TGTGCCAGCAGTTTAGATCTAGCAGGAAGAGAGACCCAGTACTTC
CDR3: CASSLDLAGRETQYF

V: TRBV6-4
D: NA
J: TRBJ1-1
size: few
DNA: TGTGCCAGCAGACACTCGGACGGCGAAGCTTTCTTT
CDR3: CASRHSDGEAFF

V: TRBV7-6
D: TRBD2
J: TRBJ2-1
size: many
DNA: TGTGCCAGCAGCTTGCAATCGCCTAGCGGGAGGGGTAATGAGCAGTTCTTC
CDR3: CASSLQSPSGRGNEQFF

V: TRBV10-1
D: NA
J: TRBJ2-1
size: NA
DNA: TGCGCCAGCAGTGACCAGAGCTGGACGGATGAGCAGTTCTTC
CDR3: CASSDQSWTDEQFF

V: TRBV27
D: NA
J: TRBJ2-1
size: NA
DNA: TGTGCCAGCAGTTCTACTCGACCGGGAGCCGGTGGGTACAATGAGCAGTTCTTC
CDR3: CASSSTRPGAGGYNEQFF

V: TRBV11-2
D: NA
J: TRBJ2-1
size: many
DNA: TGTGCCAGCAGTCCTGACAGACACAATGAGCAGTTCTTC
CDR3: CASSPDRHNEQFF

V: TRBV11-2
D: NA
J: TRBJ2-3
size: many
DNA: TGCGCCAGCAGCTTGGCGGCTTACACAGATACGCAGTATTTT
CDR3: CASSLAAYTDTQYF

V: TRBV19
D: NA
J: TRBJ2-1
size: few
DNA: TGTGCCAGTAGTCCCCCTAGGTCGGGGTACAATGAGCAGTTCTTC
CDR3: CASSPPRSGYNEQFF

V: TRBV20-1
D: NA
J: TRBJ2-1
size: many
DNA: TGCAGTGCTAGTACTAGCAGAAATGAGCAGTTCTTC
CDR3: CSASTSRNEQFF

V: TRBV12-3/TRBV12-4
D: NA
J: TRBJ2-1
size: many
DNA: TGTGCCAGCAGCCCCGGAGGGGATGAGCAGTTCTTC
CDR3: CASSPGGDEQFF